Below, 14 T cell receptor beta chains from the same sample are listed, as sequenced in a study of blood T cell repertoires in COVID-19 (dated by TCRdb to the early 2020s). Preparation of the library involved the immunoSEQ multiplex PCR assay. This immuneACCESS table, as held by TCRdb, lists in-frame sequences with V and J called but not all clones. Of the missing ones, under half trace to an unresolved V gene in checked studies; the others have no known cause. The sample has about 58,000 clones on record, about nine tenths of them singletons. The ten largest clones add up to 7% to 10% of the sample. The specimen was peripheral blood. These receptors came from a woman between 65 and 79 years old with active COVID-19.

V is TRBV2 and J is TRBJ2-5; 8 bases are shared with TRBD1. Trimming at V came to 6 bases and at J to 1 base, leaving 4 bases not matched to a gene. CDR1 is SNHLY, CDR2 FYNNEI, per germline. The CDR3 has 14 amino acids. The DNA for the CDR3 is TGTGCCAGCAGGACAGGGGTGCGCCAAGAGACCCAGTACTTC. Protein sequence: CASRTGVRQETQYF.

This chain joins TRBV5-1 and TRBJ2-4; D is unclear. CDR3 length: 13 amino acids. Trimming stripped 0 bases from V and 2 bases from J, with 3 bases between. In germline, CDR1 is SGHRS, CDR2 YFSETQ. In DNA form, the CDR3 reads TGCGCCAGCAGCTTGGACTCCAAAAACATTCAGTACTTC. Translating gives CASSLDSKNIQYF.

The J gene is TRBJ2-1, the V gene TRBV15; the D is unclear. The CDR3 sequence is 16 residues long. V lost 0 bases to trimming and J lost 0 bases, with 9 bases between them. In germline, CDR1 is LNHNV, CDR2 YYDKDF (reference sequence). CDR3: CATSRDRWSSYNEQFF. In DNA form, the CDR3 reads TGTGCCACCAGCAGAGATCGGTGGAGCTCCTACAATGAGCAGTTCTTC. Full variable domain (rest looked up from reference TRBV15 and TRBJ2-1): DAMVIQNPRYQVTQFGKPVTLSCSQTLNHNVMYWYQQKSSQAPKLLFHYYDKDFNNEADTPDNFQSRRPNTSFCFLDIRSPGLGDTAMYLCATSRDRWSSYNEQFFGPGTRLTVL.

J is TRBJ2-7 and V is TRBV19; 7 nucleotides align to TRBD1. V was pared by 4 bases and J by 2 bases, with 8 bases of the junction left unmatched. Germline CDR1 LNHDA, CDR2 SQIVND (reference sequence). This CDR3 comprises 15 residues. The CDR3: CASSTSRDSAYEQYF. DNA of the CDR3: TGTGCCAGTAGTACGTCCCGGGACAGCGCCTACGAGCAGTACTTC.

V and J are TRBV6-4 and TRBJ1-6, with D uncertain. The CDR3 is made up of 14 amino acids. The V end was cut by 6 bases, the J end by 2 bases, with 8 bases between. The V gene's germline CDR1 is MRHNA and CDR2 SNTAGT. The CDR3 is CASRRVTYNSPLHF. CDR3 nucleotide sequence: TGTGCCAGCAGACGGGTCACCTATAATTCACCCCTCCACTTT.

This sequence joins TRBV15 and TRBJ2-5, with a weak D call TRBD2 (5 bases). The CDR3 is 14 residues long. Germline V lookup: CDR1 LNHNV, CDR2 YYDKDF (reference sequence). The germline V and J ends were trimmed by 5 bases and 10 bases, with 20 bases remaining between them. The CDR3 protein is CATSGGQSRLGQYF. The CDR3, as DNA: TGTGCCACCAGCGGCGGGCAGAGCCGTTTGGGCCAGTACTTC.

This chain links TRBV3-1 (or the pseudogene TRBV3-2) with TRBJ2-1, with D possibly matching TRBD2 (6 bases). Per germline, CDR1 LGHDT and CDR2 YNNKEL (reference sequence). V was cut by 1 base and J by 2 bases, with 15 bases left in between. The CDR3 runs 17 residues. CDR3 sequence: CASSQGSGSLTYNEQFF. CDR3 sequence (DNA): TGTGCCAGCAGCCAAGGAAGCGGGTCCTTAACCTACAATGAGCAGTTCTTC.

The chain has TRBV30 and TRBJ1-5; weak D call: TRBD1 (6 bases). The CDR3 has 14 residues. Trimming removed 0 bases at V and 7 bases at J, with 13 bases between. CDR1 is GTSNPN, CDR2 SVGIG, per germline (reference sequence). The CDR3 nucleotides read TGTGCCTGGAGTGTTGGTGGAAGGGGGCAGCCCCAGCATTTT. It yields the protein CAWSVGGRGQPQHF. The variable domain in full, with the rest retrieved from reference TRBV30 and TRBJ1-5, is SQTIHQWPATLVQPVGSPLSLECTVEGTSNPNLYWYRQAAGRGLQLLFYSVGIGQISSEVPQNLSASRPQDRQFILSSKKLLLSDSGFYLCAWSVGGRGQPQHFGDGTRLSIL.

The chain is built from TRBV4-1 and TRBJ1-2; tentatively, D is TRBD1 (5 bases). Per germline, CDR1 MGHRA and CDR2 YSYEKL. V dropped 0 bases and J dropped 8 bases, with 16 bases sitting between them. This CDR3 is built from 15 residues. The DNA of the CDR3 is TGCGCCAGCAGCCAAGATAGGGGCCCAAAGATCGGCTACACCTTC. Amino acids: CASSQDRGPKIGYTF.

The chain couples TRBV23-1 to TRBJ1-5, with 9 bases that match TRBD1. TRBV23-1 is filed as an ORF, its function uncertain. CDR3 length equals 18 residues. The V and J ends lost 3 bases and 5 bases, in that order; junction bases with no gene match: 14. CDR3 amino acids: CASSQSGTGLGTDQPQHF. CDR3 in DNA: TGCGCCAGCAGTCAGTCCGGGACAGGGCTAGGGACGGATCAGCCCCAGCATTTT.

The chain joins TRBV6-2 or TRBV6-3 to TRBJ2-5, with D possibly matching TRBD2 (5 bases). Germline CDR1 MNHEY, CDR2 SVGEGT. Trimming shortened V by 2 bases and J by 5 bases, and 9 bases separated the two germline ends. The CDR3 totals 13 residues. CDR3 DNA sequence: TGTGCCAGCAGTTACGGGAGTATGGAGACCCAGTACTTC. It is translated as CASSYGSMETQYF.

The rearrangement uses TRBV10-2 and TRBJ2-7; TRBD1 agrees at 8 bases. Germline V lookup: CDR1 WSHSY, CDR2 SAAADI. The V and J ends lost 0 bases and 5 bases, in that order; junction bases with no gene match: 3. The CDR3 is 14 residues long. CDR3 sequence reads: CASSESTGVNEQYF. In DNA form, the CDR3 reads TGCGCCAGCAGTGAGTCGACAGGGGTAAACGAGCAGTACTTC.

This chain joins TRBV3-1 (or the pseudogene TRBV3-2) and TRBJ2-3, with 7 positions matching TRBD2. Germline assignment: CDR1 LGHDT and CDR2 YNNKEL (reference sequence). The CDR3 totals 16 residues. Trimming took 4 bases from V and 0 from J; bases not matched to a gene: 7. CDR3 sequence: CASSPRGGGSTDTQYF. Here the CDR3 DNA reads TGTGCCAGCAGCCCCCGCGGGGGAGGAAGCACAGATACGCAGTATTTT.

The chain uses TRBV2 and TRBJ1-5; 10 bases align to TRBD1. With V trimmed by 5 bases and J by 5 bases, 3 bases remained unmatched. CDR3 length equals 14 residues. Germline CDR1 is SNHLY and CDR2 is FYNNEI. CDR3 bases: TGTGCCAGCAGTCCAGACAGGGGGCATCAGCCCCAGCATTTT. It encodes CASSPDRGHQPQHF.